Described below is a single T cell receptor (beta chain) sequence and its context. The data are from a study of blood T cell repertoires in COVID-19. The wider study: Acute and convalescent COVID-19 specimens originated in the United States, Italy and Spain. The cDNA or gDNA used as material had been derived from T cells, B-cell-depleted T cells, or PBMCs.

The protocol was immunoSEQ multiplex PCR, while the TCRdb copy is restricted to in-frame clones and leaves out a portion. The table records tens of thousands of clones, 76% of them present only once. This clonotype was obtained from a man in his 70s with active or convalescent COVID-19. The sample was peripheral blood.

Here the CDR3 reads CASSPRPGQPQHF. CDR3 nucleotides: TGTGCCAGCAGCCCACGGCCGGGTCAGCCCCAGCATTTT. V usage is TRBV13 and J usage is TRBJ1-5; D call uncertain. CDR1 PRHDT and CDR2 FYEKMQ come from the germline V gene (reference sequence). The V and J ends lost 5 bases and 6 bases respectively, with 11 bases between them. CDR3 size: 13 residues.